The source of this T cell receptor (beta chain) is a study of blood T cell repertoires in COVID-19. Study in general: Researchers got acute and convalescent COVID-19 samples from the United States, Italy and Spain. Nucleic acid was either cDNA or gDNA, and it came from T cells, B-cell-depleted T cells, or PBMCs.

With V trimmed by 3 bases and J by 2 bases, 9 bases remained unmatched. The CDR3 consists of 16 residues. Germline CDR1 and CDR2: SGHRS and YFSETQ. In the source study's methods: Quantification of nucleated cells was approximated via reference gene primer amplification. Only in-frame clones appear in the TCRdb table, and some are missing; sequencing was by immunoSEQ multiplex PCR. That table supplies the V and J calls and clone size; D and trimming were determined from the DNA. The sample includes 130,000 or so clones, around 85% seen only once; the top ten take around 4.5%. The V gene is TRBV5-1, the J gene TRBJ2-7; 9 bases line up with TRBD1. The TCR was taken from a human donor in a cohort sampled during active COVID-19. The sequenced sample consisted of peripheral blood. CDR3 in DNA: TGCGCCAGCAGCTCGCCCGGGACAGGGACCCCCTACGAGCAGTACTTC. It specifies CASSSPGTGTPYEQYF.